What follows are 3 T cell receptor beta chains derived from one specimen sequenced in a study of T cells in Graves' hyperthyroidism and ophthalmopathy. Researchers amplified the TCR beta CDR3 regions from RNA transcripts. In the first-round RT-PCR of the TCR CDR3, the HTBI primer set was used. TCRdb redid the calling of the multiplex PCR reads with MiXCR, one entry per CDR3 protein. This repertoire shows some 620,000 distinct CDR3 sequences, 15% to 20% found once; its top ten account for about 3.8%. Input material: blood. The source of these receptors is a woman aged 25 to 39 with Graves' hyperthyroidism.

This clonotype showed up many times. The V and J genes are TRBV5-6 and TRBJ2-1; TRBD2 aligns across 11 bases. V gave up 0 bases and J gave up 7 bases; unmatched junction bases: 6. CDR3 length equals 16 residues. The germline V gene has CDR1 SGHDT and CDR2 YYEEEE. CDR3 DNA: TGTGCCAGCAGCTTGGGGCCTTGGACTAGCGGGAATGAGCAGTTCTTC. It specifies CASSLGPWTSGNEQFF.

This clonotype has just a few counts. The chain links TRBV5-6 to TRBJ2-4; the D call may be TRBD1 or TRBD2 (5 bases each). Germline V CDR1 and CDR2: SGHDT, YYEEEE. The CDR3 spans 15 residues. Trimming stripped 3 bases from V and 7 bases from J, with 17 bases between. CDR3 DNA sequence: TGTGCCAGCAGCTCCCCGGGACCAGCAAGGAACATTCAGTACTTC. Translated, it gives CASSSPGPARNIQYF. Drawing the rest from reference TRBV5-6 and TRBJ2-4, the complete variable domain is DAGVTQSPTHLIKTRGQQVTLRCSPKSGHDTVSWYQQALGQGPQFIFQYYEEEERQRGNFPDRFSGHQFPNYSSELNVNALLLGDSALYLCASSSPGPARNIQYFGAGTRLSVL.

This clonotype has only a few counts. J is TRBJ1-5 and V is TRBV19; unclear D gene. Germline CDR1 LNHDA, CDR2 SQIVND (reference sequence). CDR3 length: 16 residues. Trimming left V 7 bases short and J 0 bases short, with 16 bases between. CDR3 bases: TGTGCCAGTAAACTTGGCGCGACGGATAGCAATCAGCCCCAGCATTTT. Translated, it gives CASKLGATDSNQPQHF.